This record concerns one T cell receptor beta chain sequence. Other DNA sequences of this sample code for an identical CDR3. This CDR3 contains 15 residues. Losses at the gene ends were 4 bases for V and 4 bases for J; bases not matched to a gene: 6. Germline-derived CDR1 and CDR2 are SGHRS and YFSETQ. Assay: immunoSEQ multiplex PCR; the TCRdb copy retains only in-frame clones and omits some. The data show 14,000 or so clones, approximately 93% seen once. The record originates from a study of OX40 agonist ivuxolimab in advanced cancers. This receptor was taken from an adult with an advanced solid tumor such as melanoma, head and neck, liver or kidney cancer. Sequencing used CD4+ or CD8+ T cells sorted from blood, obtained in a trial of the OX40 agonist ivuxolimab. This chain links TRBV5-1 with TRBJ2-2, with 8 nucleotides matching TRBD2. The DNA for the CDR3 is TGCGCCAGCAGCCTCTCGGGGGGGGGCACCGGGGAGCTGTTTTTT. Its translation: CASSLSGGGTGELFF.